This T cell receptor (beta chain) came from a study of early T cells in non-severe SARS-CoV-2 infection. In the study overall: Bulk RNA taken from unsorted whole blood was sequenced, leaving chains unpaired. Study outcomes and limitations: Matching against VDJdb likely underestimated virus-specific expansions, favoring anti-spike CD8.

This clonotype was seen ten or more times. The antigen is undetermined. CDR3 length equals 16 residues. After removal of 5 bases from V and 0 bases from J, the junction contained 9 bases not matched to a gene. Germline CDR1 and CDR2: DFQATT and SNEGSKA (reference sequence). Attached unique molecular identifiers marked individual cDNA molecules. TCRdb reprocessed the 5' RACE reads via MiXCR and lists one record per CDR3 protein. The table includes over 90,000 distinct CDR3 sequences, about an eighth detected once. This receptor was identified in an adult who was a healthcare worker with PCR-confirmed SARS-CoV-2 infection or an uninfected control (not recorded which). Sequencing was performed on whole blood. The chain employs TRBV20-1 and TRBJ2-7, with TRBD2 identical over 11 bases. The CDR3 region has the DNA TGCAGTGCTGGAACTACGACTAGCGGGGCCTCCTACGAGCAGTACTTC. This sequence encodes CSAGTTTSGASYEQYF.